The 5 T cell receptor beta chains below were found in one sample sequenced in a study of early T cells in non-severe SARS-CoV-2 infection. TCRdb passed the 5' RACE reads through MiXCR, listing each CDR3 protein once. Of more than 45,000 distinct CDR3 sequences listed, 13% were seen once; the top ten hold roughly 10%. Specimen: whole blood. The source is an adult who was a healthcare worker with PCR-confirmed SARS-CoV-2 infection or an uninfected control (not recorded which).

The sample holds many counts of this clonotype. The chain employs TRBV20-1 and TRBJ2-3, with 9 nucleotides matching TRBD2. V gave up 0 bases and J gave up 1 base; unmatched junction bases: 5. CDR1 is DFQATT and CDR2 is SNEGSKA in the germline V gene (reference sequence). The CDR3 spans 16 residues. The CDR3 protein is CSARDQLAGGTDTQYF. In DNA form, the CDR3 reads TGCAGTGCTAGAGATCAGTTAGCGGGGGGCACAGATACGCAGTATTTT.

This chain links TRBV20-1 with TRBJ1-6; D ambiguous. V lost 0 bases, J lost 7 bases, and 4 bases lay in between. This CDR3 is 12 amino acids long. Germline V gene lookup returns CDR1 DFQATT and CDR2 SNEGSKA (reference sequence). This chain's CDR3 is CSAREGNSPLHF. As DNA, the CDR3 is TGCAGTGCTAGAGAGGGGAATTCACCCCTCCACTTT.

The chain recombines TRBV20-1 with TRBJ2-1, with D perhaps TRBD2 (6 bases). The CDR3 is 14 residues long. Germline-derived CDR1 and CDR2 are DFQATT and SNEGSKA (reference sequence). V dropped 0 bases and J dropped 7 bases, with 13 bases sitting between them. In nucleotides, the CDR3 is TGCAGTGCTAGAGATCGGAGGGGTCGAAATGAGCAGTTCTTC. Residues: CSARDRRGRNEQFF.

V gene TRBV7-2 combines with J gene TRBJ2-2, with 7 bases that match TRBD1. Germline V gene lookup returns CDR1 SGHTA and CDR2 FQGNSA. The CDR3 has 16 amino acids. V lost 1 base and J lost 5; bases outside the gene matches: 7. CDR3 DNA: TGTGCCAGCAGCTTAGATGTGGGCAGGGGGACCGGGGAGCTGTTTTTT. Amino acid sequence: CASSLDVGRGTGELFF.

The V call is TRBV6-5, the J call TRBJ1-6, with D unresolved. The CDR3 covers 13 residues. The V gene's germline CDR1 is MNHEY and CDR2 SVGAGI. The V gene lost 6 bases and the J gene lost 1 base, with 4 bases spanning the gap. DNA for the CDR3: TGTGCCAGCAGGGGGTCCTATAATTCACCCCTCCACTTT. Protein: CASRGSYNSPLHF.